The rows below give T cell receptor beta chains drawn from one sample of a study of chemoradiotherapy in HPV16-positive cancers. TCRdb's table, derived via immunoSEQ multiplex PCR, lists solely in-frame clones and lacks some. This table has roughly 30,000 clones, roughly 90% appearing once. This specimen was blood, taken from a patient who underwent chemoradiotherapy. These receptors originate from a human donor with HPV-associated anogenital cancer. CDR3s include the opening cysteine and the closing phenylalanine or tryptophan. The D gene is left open where the match is weak. The size of a clone is reported for some rows only, either as once, few or many, or as a class for expanded clones.

NA NA TRBJ2-3 TRBV6-1 TGTGCCAGCAGTGAAGCGCGGGGCTCTAGCACAGATACGCAGTATTTT CASSEARGSSTDTQYF
NA NA TRBJ1-2 TRBV4-2 TGTGCCAGCAGCCAAGGAGGGGGGGCCTATGGCTACACCTTC CASSQGGGAYGYTF
NA NA TRBJ1-1 TRBV10-2 TGCGCCAGCAGTGAGTCAGGGCTGGGATGGGGTGAAGCTTTCTTT CASSESGLGWGEAFF
once TRBD1 TRBJ1-1 TRBV18 TGTGCCAGCTCACCGACAGGGGCGAACACTGAAGCTTTCTTT CASSPTGANTEAFF
NA TRBD1 TRBJ2-2 TRBV27 TGTGCCAGCAGTGCGGCACAGGGGGCGCGTGGGGAGCTGTTTTTT CASSAAQGARGELFF
NA NA TRBJ2-3 TRBV29-1 TGCAGCGTTGGACCCAGGGCAGGAGATACGCAGTATTTT CSVGPRAGDTQYF
NA TRBD1 TRBJ1-5 TRBV5-5 TGTGCCAGCAGCCCGACAGGGGCTAGCAATCAGCCCCAGCATTTT CASSPTGASNQPQHF
NA NA TRBJ2-6 TRBV7-6 TGTGCCAGCAGCTTCCACCCGGGCGGGTCTGGGGCCAACGTCCTGACTTTC CASSFHPGGSGANVLTF
NA TRBD1 TRBJ2-2 TRBV7-7 TGTGCTAGCAGCTTAGTCAGGGGGTCCGGGGAGCTGTTTTTT CASSLVRGSGELFF
NA TRBD2 TRBJ2-7 TRBV5-8 TGTGCCAGCAGCTTGGTAGTCCGGCTAGCGGGGGGGCCGAGCGAGCAGTACTTC CASSLVVRLAGGPSEQYF
NA NA TRBJ1-4 TRBV30 TGTGCCTGGAGTGTACGATGGCCCACCTCAGCAGGGCTTCGTTTT CAWSVRWPTSAGLRF
NA TRBD1 TRBJ1-2 TRBV5-1 TGCGCCAGCAGCTTGGGGGGGACAGACTACTCTAACTATGGCTACACCTTC CASSLGGTDYSNYGYTF
few NA TRBJ2-3 TRBV7-9 TGTGCCAGCAGCCCCGGACTATACCAGACAGATACGCAGTATTTT CASSPGLYQTDTQYF
few NA TRBJ2-5 TRBV7-9 TGTGCCAGCAGCCAGGGAACGGGACGGTTCCAAGAGACCCAGTACTTC CASSQGTGRFQETQYF
NA NA TRBJ1-6 TRBV12-5 TGTGCTAGTGGTCAGGCAGGGTATAATTCACCCCTCCACTTT CASGQAGYNSPLHF
NA NA TRBJ2-5 TRBV2 TGTGCCAGCAGTGAAGGGACAGCAAAAGAGACCCAGTACTTC CASSEGTAKETQYF
NA NA TRBJ2-7 TRBV6-4 TGTGCCAGCAGTGAGACGGGCTCCGGGGAGTACGAGCAGTACTTC CASSETGSGEYEQYF
NA TRBD1 TRBJ2-3 TRBV7-9 TGTACCAGCAGCGATGGACAGGGGACCACAGATACGCAGTATTTT CTSSDGQGTTDTQYF
NA TRBD1 TRBJ1-1 TRBV5-1 TGCGCCAGCAGCTTCTCCCAGGGGGCTGCGACTGAAGCTTTCTTT CASSFSQGAATEAFF
NA TRBD1 TRBJ1-6 TRBV6-5 TGTGCCACCCGACAGGGGCCCTATAATTCACCCCTCCACTTT CATRQGPYNSPLHF
NA TRBD1 TRBJ2-7 TRBV5-5 TGTGCCAGCAGCCCGCCCCCCGGGACAGGGGGCTCCGAGCAGTACTTC CASSPPPGTGGSEQYF
NA NA TRBJ2-1 TRBV7-2 TGTGCCAGCAGCCGGGGGGCCCACAATGAGCAGTTCTTC CASSRGAHNEQFF
NA NA TRBJ2-1 TRBV5-1 TGCGCCAGCAGCTTGGATAAGATCTCGGGGTATGAGCAGTTCTTC CASSLDKISGYEQFF
NA TRBD1 TRBJ2-5 TRBV9 TGTGCCAGCAGCGGCAGCCCCCTAGGGGGACAGCAAGAGACCCAGTACTTC CASSGSPLGGQQETQYF
NA NA TRBJ2-7 TRBV20-1 TGCAGTAGTCCAGGTGGGCGCGAGCAGTACTTC CSSPGGREQYF
NA TRBD1 TRBJ2-3 TRBV5-1 TGCGCCAGCAGCCCCTACTCCGACAGGGGGCGGGGAGATACGCAGTATTTT CASSPYSDRGRGDTQYF
few TRBD2 TRBJ2-2 TRBV2 TGTGCCAGCAGTGGACGAGCGGGGCGGAACACCGGGGAGCTGTTTTTT CASSGRAGRNTGELFF
NA TRBD1 TRBJ1-2 TRBV5-5 TGTGCCAGCAGCATCACAGGGGGCGAGGGCTACACCTTC CASSITGGEGYTF
NA NA TRBJ1-6 TRBV5-1 TGCGCCAGCAGCTCCGGGGCAGAATTGAATTCACCCCTCCACTTT CASSSGAELNSPLHF
NA NA TRBJ2-2 TRBV7-9 TGTGCCAGCAGCTTAGCGTCGAACAGCAACGGGGAGCTGTTTTTT CASSLASNSNGELFF
once NA TRBJ1-6 TRBV4-1 TGCGCCAGCAGCCAAGATAGAGCCTCCGGTGATTCACCCCTCCACTTT CASSQDRASGDSPLHF
few NA TRBJ2-7 TRBV6-1 TGTGCCAGCAGTGAAGCGAAGAGACTTTTTTCCGAGCAGTACTTC CASSEAKRLFSEQYF
NA NA TRBJ2-2 TRBV2 TGTGCCAGCAGAGTCGACAGGCCCGGGGAGCTGTTTTTT CASRVDRPGELFF
NA TRBD1 TRBJ2-3 TRBV7-2 TGTGCCAGCAGCCAGGGACAGATCACAGATACGCAGTATTTT CASSQGQITDTQYF
NA NA TRBJ2-1 TRBV7-3 TGTGCCAGCAGCTTAACCCCAGAGACCTACAATGAGCAGTTCTTC CASSLTPETYNEQFF
NA NA TRBJ2-7 TRBV10-1 TGCGCCAGCAGTGAGTCGTCCTACGAGCAGTACTTC CASSESSYEQYF
NA TRBD1 TRBJ1-6 TRBV19 TGTGCCAGTAGGCCCCCCCACCGCGAGACAGGGACTTCACCCCTCCACTTT CASRPPHRETGTSPLHF
NA NA TRBJ2-2 TRBV6-1 TGTGCCAGCAGTGATCAGGGGACCGGGGAGCTGTTTTTT CASSDQGTGELFF
few NA TRBJ1-4 TRBV7-7 TGTGCCAGCAGCTTAGAAGCCGGTGAAAAACTGTTTTTT CASSLEAGEKLFF
NA NA TRBJ1-1 TRBV30 TGTGCCTGGAGCTTACAGGGTGGGGTACGGGCTTTCTTT CAWSLQGGVRAFF